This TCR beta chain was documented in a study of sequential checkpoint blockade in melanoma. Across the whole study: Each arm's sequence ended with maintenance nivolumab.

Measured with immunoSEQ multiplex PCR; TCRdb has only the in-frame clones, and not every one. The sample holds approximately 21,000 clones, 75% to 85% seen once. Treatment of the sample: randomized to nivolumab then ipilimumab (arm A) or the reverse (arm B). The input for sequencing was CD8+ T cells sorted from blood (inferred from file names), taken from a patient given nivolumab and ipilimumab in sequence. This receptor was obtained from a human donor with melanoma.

CDR3 residues: CASSLDTSGTNSYEQYF. CDR3 DNA sequence: TGTGCCAGCAGCTTGGATACTAGCGGGACGAATTCCTACGAGCAGTACTTC. The chain is built from TRBV5-4 and TRBJ2-7, with TRBD2 identical over 10 bases. Trimming removed 0 bases from V and 1 base from J; junction bases left unmatched: 7. Germline V lookup: CDR1 SGHNT, CDR2 YYREEE (reference sequence). The CDR3 is 17 amino acids. Looking up the rest from reference TRBV5-4 and TRBJ2-7 gives the full variable domain: ETGVTQSPTHLIKTRGQQVTLRCSSQSGHNTVSWYQQALGQGPQFIFQYYREEENGRGNFPPRFSGLQFPNYSSELNVNALELDDSALYLCASSLDTSGTNSYEQYFGPGTRLTVT.